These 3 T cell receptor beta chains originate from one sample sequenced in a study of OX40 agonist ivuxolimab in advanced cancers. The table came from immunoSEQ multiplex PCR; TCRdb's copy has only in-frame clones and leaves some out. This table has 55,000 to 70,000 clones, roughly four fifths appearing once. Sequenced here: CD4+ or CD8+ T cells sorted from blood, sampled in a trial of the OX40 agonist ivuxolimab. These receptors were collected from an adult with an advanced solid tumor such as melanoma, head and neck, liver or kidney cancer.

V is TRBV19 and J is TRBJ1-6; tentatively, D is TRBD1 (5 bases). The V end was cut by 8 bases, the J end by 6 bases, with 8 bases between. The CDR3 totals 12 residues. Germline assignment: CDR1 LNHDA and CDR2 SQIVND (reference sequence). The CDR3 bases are TGTGCCAGTGGGACGGTTAATTCACCCCTCCACTTT. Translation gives CASGTVNSPLHF. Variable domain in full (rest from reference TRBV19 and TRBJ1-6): DGGITQSPKYLFRKEGQNVTLSCEQNLNHDAMYWYRQDPGQGLRLIYYSQIVNDFQKGDIAEGYSVSREKKESFPLTVTSAQKNPTAFYLCASGTVNSPLHFGNGTRLTVT.

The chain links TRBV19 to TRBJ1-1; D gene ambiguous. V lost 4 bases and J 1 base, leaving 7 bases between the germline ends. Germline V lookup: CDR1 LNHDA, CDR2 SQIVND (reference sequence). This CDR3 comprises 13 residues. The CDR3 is CASSTRANTEAFF. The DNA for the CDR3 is TGTGCCAGTAGTACTAGGGCGAACACTGAAGCTTTCTTT. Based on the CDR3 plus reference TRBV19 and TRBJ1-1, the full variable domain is DGGITQSPKYLFRKEGQNVTLSCEQNLNHDAMYWYRQDPGQGLRLIYYSQIVNDFQKGDIAEGYSVSREKKESFPLTVTSAQKNPTAFYLCASSTRANTEAFFGQGTRLTVV.

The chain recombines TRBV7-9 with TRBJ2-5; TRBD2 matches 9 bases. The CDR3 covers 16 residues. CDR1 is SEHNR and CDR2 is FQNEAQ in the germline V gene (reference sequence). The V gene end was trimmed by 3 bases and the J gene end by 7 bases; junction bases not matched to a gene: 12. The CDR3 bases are TGTGCCAGCAGCTTGGGAACTAGCGGGTCTTCTGGGACCCAGTACTTC. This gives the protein CASSLGTSGSSGTQYF.